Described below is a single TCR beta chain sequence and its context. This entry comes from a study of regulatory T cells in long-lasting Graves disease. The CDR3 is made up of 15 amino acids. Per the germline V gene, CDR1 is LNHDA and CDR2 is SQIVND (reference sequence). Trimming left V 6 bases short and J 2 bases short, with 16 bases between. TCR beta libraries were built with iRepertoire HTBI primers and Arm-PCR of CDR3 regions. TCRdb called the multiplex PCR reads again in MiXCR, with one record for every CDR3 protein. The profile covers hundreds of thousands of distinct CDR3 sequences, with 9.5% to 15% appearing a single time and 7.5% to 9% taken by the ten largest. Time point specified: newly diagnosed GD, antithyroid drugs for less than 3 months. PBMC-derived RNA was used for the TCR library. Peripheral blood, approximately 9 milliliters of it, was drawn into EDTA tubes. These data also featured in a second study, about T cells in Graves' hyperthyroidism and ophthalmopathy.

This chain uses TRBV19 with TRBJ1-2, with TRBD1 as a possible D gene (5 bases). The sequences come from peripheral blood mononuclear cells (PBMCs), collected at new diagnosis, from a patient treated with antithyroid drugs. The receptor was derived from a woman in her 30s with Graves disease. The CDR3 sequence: CASRISYGGNYGYTF. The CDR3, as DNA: TGTGCCAGTAGGATCAGTTACGGGGGGAACTATGGCTACACCTTC.